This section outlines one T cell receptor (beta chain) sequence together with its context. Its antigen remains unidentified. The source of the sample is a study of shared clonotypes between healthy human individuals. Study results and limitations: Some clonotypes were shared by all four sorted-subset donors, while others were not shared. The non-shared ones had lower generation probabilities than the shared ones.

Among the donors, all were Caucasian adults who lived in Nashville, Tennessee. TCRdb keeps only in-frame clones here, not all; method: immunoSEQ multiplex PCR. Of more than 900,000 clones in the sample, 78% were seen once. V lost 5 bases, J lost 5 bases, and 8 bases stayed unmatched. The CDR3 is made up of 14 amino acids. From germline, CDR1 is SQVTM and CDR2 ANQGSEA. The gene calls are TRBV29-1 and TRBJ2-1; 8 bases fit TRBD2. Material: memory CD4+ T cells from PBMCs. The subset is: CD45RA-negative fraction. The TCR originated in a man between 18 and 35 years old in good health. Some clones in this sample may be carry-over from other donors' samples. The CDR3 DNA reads TGCAGCGTTCATCGGACTAGCTTGAACAATGAGCAGTTCTTC. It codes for CSVHRTSLNNEQFF.